These 7 T cell receptor beta chains were sequenced from one sample in a study of T-cell reconstitution after alpha-beta-depleted transplantation in children. Unique molecular identifiers were used to barcode this TCRbeta library. A single record per CDR3 protein comes from TCRdb applying MiXCR to the PCR reads. This table holds around 420,000 distinct CDR3 sequences, under 20% found once. The sample consisted of PBMCs, mostly from graft donor cells, taken 360 days after TCRalphabeta/CD19-depleted stem cell transplant. The receptor set was obtained from a boy in the first two years of life who had a stem cell transplant for Wiskott-Aldrich syndrome, so the T cells may come from the graft donor.

There are a few counts of this clonotype. This chain connects TRBV4-1 to TRBJ1-2, with a weak D call TRBD1 (5 bases). The ends were cut back, 0 bases at V and 4 bases at J, with 12 bases in the middle. The germline CDR1 and CDR2 sequences are MGHRA and YSYEKL. This CDR3 region has 15 residues. CDR3 nucleotides: TGCGCCAGCAGCCAAGATCGGGGGGGAATCTATGGCTACACCTTC. It is translated as CASSQDRGGIYGYTF.

The V gene is TRBV4-1, the J gene TRBJ2-1; D is possibly TRBD2 (7 bases). Looked up from germline, CDR1 is MGHRA and CDR2 is YSYEKL. The CDR3 is made up of 19 amino acids. The V and J ends lost 0 bases and 4 bases respectively, with 22 bases between them. CDR3 in amino acids: CASSQDDRRGGHDYNEQFF. CDR3 in DNA: TGCGCCAGCAGCCAAGATGACCGCCGCGGGGGCCACGATTACAATGAGCAGTTCTTC.

This clonotype has more than one count but fewer than ten. V is TRBV6-2 or TRBV6-3 and J is TRBJ2-1, with unresolved D. Looked up from germline, CDR1 is MNHEY and CDR2 is SVGEGT. The length of the CDR3 is 14 residues. Trimming took 0 bases from V and 9 from J, leaving 12 bases between them. The CDR3 DNA follows: TGTGCCAGCAGTTACTCCCAAGGAGTTAGTGAGCAGTTCTTC. Amino acid sequence: CASSYSQGVSEQFF.

This clonotype was recorded a few times. The chain couples TRBV6-1 to TRBJ2-3; D possibly uses TRBD1 or TRBD2 (5 bases each). Germline V gene sequence: CDR1 MNHNS, CDR2 SASEGT. CDR3 length: 16 amino acids. Trimming removed 5 bases from V and 2 bases from J, with 17 bases in between. This CDR3 is CASSPLRGRVTDTQYF. The CDR3 coding sequence is TGTGCCAGCAGTCCACTACGGGGCAGGGTCACAGATACGCAGTATTTT.

This rearrangement joins TRBV9 to TRBJ2-5, with D uncertain. Trimming stripped 0 bases from V and 0 bases from J, with 6 bases between. Germline V gene lookup returns CDR1 SGDLS and CDR2 YYNGEE. CDR3 length: 14 amino acids. The chain's CDR3 is CASSVANNQETQYF. As DNA, the CDR3 is TGTGCCAGCAGCGTAGCTAACAACCAAGAGACCCAGTACTTC.

The genes are TRBV6-5 and TRBJ1-3; possible D gene TRBD1, 5 bases. Germline values: CDR1 MNHEY, CDR2 SVGAGI. V was cut by 4 bases and J by 5 bases, with 15 bases left in between. CDR3 size: 15 residues. The CDR3 region has the DNA TGTGCCAGCAGTTCAACCGGGACGGGAAGAAACACCATATATTTT. Amino acids: CASSSTGTGRNTIYF.

This rearrangement joins TRBV7-8 to TRBJ2-3; D perhaps matches TRBD2 (5 bases). CDR1 and CDR2 (germline): SGHVS, FQNEAQ. V lost 4 bases, J lost 3 bases, and 23 bases lay in between. There are 18 residues in the CDR3. The CDR3: CASSSRTRLPLRTDTQYF. CDR3 sequence (DNA): TGTGCCAGCAGCTCGAGAACTCGACTACCCTTGAGAACAGATACGCAGTATTTT. The whole variable domain, remainder taken from reference TRBV7-8 and TRBJ2-3, is GAGVSQSPRYKVAKRGQDVALRCDPISGHVSLFWYQQALGQGPEFLTYFQNEAQLDKSGLPSDRFFAERPEGSVSTLKIQRTQQEDSAVYLCASSSRTRLPLRTDTQYFGPGTRLTVL.